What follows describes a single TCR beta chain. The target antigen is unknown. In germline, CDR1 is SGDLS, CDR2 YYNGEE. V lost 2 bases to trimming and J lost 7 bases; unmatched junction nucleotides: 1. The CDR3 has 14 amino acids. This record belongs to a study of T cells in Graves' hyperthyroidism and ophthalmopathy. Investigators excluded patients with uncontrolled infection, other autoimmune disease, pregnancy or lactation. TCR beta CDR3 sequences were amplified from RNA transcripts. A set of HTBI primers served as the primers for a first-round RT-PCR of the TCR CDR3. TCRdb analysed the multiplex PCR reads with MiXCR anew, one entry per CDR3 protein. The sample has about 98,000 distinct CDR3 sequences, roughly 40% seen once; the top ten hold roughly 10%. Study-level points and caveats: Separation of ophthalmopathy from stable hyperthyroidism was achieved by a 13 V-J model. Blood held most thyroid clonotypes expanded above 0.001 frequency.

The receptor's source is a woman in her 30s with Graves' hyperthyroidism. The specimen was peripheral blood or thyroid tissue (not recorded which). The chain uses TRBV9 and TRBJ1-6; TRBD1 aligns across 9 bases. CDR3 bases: TGTGCCAGCAGCGTGGGACAGGGCAATTCACCCCTCCACTTT. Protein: CASSVGQGNSPLHF.